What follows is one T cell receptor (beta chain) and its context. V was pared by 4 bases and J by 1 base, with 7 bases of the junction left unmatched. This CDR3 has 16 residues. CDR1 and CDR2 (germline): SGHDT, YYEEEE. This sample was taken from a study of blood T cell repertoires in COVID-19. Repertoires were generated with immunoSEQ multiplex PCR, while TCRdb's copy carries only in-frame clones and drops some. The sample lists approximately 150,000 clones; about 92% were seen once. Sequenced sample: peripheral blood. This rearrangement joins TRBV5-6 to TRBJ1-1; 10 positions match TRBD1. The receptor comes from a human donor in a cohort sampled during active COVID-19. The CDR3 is CASSAGTGAPNTEAFF. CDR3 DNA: TGTGCCAGCAGCGCCGGGACAGGGGCCCCGAACACTGAAGCTTTCTTT.